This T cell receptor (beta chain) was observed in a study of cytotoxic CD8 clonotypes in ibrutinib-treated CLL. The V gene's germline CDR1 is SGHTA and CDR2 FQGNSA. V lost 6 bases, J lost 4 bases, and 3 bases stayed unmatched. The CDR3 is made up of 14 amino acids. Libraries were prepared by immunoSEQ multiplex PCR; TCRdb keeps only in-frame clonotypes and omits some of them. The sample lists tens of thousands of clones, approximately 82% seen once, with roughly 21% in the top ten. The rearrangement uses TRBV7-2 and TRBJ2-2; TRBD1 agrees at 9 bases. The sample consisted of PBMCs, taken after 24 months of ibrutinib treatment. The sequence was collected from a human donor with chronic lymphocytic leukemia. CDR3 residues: CASRGQGGTGELFF. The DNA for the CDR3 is TGTGCCAGCAGGGGACAGGGCGGCACCGGGGAGCTGTTTTTT. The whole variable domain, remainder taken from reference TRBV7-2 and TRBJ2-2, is GAGVSQSPSNKVTEKGKDVELRCDPISGHTALYWYRQSLGQGLEFLIYFQGNSAPDKSGLPSDRFSAERTGGSVSTLTIQRTQQEDSAVYLCASRGQGGTGELFFGEGSRLTVL.